One sample yielded the 31 T cell receptor beta chains listed below, sequenced in a study of T cell responses to AZD1222 COVID-19 vaccine. This table comes from immunoSEQ multiplex PCR, and its TCRdb copy is limited to in-frame clones, with some not included. The sample shows approximately 100,000 clones, 87% of them seen only once. Sequenced material: peripheral blood, taken on day 0 of AZD1222 vaccination. The receptors were gathered from an adult in good health.

V usage is TRBV27 and J usage is TRBJ1-5, with a possible D match to TRBD1 (5 bases). Germline loops: CDR1 MNHEY, CDR2 SMNVEV (reference sequence). V lost 3 bases and J 6 bases, leaving 9 bases between the germline ends. CDR3 length equals 13 residues. CDR3 in DNA: TGTGCCAGCAGTTTGCGAAGGGGTCAGCCCCAGCATTTT. This codes for CASSLRRGQPQHF.

As DNA, the CDR3 is TGTGCCAGCAGCTTACGGGGCCGTCATGGCTACACCTTC. Translated, it gives CASSLRGRHGYTF. The chain couples TRBV11-1 to TRBJ1-2; D possibly corresponds to TRBD1 (5 bases). With 2 bases removed from V and 6 bases from J, the gap between germline ends came to 10 bases. The CDR3 is 13 amino acids. Germline V lookup: CDR1 SGHAT, CDR2 FQDESV (reference sequence).

This rearrangement joins TRBV5-1 to TRBJ1-6; D not resolved. The CDR3 covers 12 residues. V was clipped by 6 bases and J by 6 bases, with 7 bases between them. CDR1 is SGHRS and CDR2 is YFSETQ in the germline V gene. DNA for the CDR3: TGCGCCAGCATGGGCAGTAATTCACCCCTCCACTTT. Translation: CASMGSNSPLHF. The whole variable domain, remainder taken from reference TRBV5-1 and TRBJ1-6, is KAGVTQTPRYLIKTRGQQVTLSCSPISGHRSVSWYQQTPGQGLQFLFEYFSETQRNKGNFPGRFSGRQFSNSRSEMNVSTLELGDSALYLCASMGSNSPLHFGNGTRLTVT.

Notes on this clone: The same CDR3 also results from other DNA sequences found in this sample. This chain links TRBV6-5 with TRBJ2-7, with 7 bases identical to TRBD2. CDR1 and CDR2 from the germline V gene are MNHEY and SVGAGI. The CDR3 length is 15 residues. V shed 2 bases, J shed 1 base, and the junction held 5 bases outside the gene matches. This CDR3 reads CASSYGAGASYEQYF. The CDR3 coding sequence is TGTGCCAGCAGTTACGGGGCGGGAGCTTCCTACGAGCAGTACTTC.

The V call is TRBV6-5, the J call TRBJ1-6, with D unclear. This CDR3 has 15 amino acids. The V and J ends lost 2 bases and 7 bases respectively, with 12 bases between them. Looked up from germline, CDR1 is MNHEY and CDR2 is SVGAGI. CDR3 nucleotide sequence: TGTGCCAGCAGTTACCTGGAGAGGATAAATTCACCCCTCCACTTT. Translation: CASSYLERINSPLHF.

This chain links TRBV24-1 with TRBJ2-1, with TRBD1 matching over 9 bases. The CDR3 has 15 residues. Trimming took 4 bases from V and 10 from J; bases not matched to a gene: 10. Per the germline V gene, CDR1 is KGHDR and CDR2 is SFDVKD. DNA of the CDR3: TGTGCCACCAGTGAGGGACAGGGCTTCGGGGAGGAGCAGTTCTTC. Residues: CATSEGQGFGEEQFF.

The chain joins TRBV19 to TRBJ1-1; TRBD1 is a possible D gene (5 bases). V was trimmed by 5 bases and J by 1 base, leaving 23 bases between them. In germline, CDR1 is LNHDA, CDR2 SQIVND (reference sequence). This CDR3 spans 18 amino acids. The CDR3 nucleotides read TGTGCCAGTAGTCCGAAAGGGGTGAGGATCGGGGCGAACACTGAAGCTTTCTTT. This sequence encodes CASSPKGVRIGANTEAFF.

The chain couples TRBV19 to TRBJ1-3; D is unresolved. The germline gives CDR1 LNHDA, CDR2 SQIVND (reference sequence). Trimming cost V 3 bases and J 3 bases, with 18 bases left between them. This CDR3 comprises 17 residues. The CDR3 DNA reads TGTGCCAGTAGTATCCGCGGTCCTTACCAGATTGGAAACACCATATATTTT. This sequence encodes CASSIRGPYQIGNTIYF.

The chain couples TRBV19 to TRBJ1-1; TRBD1 matches at 12 bases. The V and J ends lost 5 bases and 4 bases, in that order; junction bases with no gene match: 14. This CDR3 comprises 18 residues. Germline CDR1 reads LNHDA; CDR2 reads SQIVND (reference sequence). The CDR3 region has the DNA TGTGCCAGTAGTCCGGTCCCGGGACAGGGGGCGCGGGGCACTGAAGCTTTCTTT. Its translation is CASSPVPGQGARGTEAFF. The full variable domain, completed using reference TRBV19 and TRBJ1-1, is DGGITQSPKYLFRKEGQNVTLSCEQNLNHDAMYWYRQDPGQGLRLIYYSQIVNDFQKGDIAEGYSVSREKKESFPLTVTSAQKNPTAFYLCASSPVPGQGARGTEAFFGQGTRLTVV.

The rearrangement joins TRBV19 to TRBJ2-1, with 8 bases lining up with TRBD1. The CDR3 is 19 amino acids. Germline assignment: CDR1 LNHDA and CDR2 SQIVND (reference sequence). The trim removed 3 bases at V and 1 base at J, leaving 14 bases unmatched. In DNA, the CDR3 is TGTGCCAGTAGTATTGGACAGGGTCGGACAAGAGGGTCCTACAATGAGCAGTTCTTC. This sequence encodes CASSIGQGRTRGSYNEQFF.

The CDR3 is CASSLGQGEGNTIYF. CDR3 nucleotide sequence: TGCGCCAGCAGCCTCGGACAGGGCGAGGGAAACACCATATATTTT. The chain employs TRBV5-1 and TRBJ1-3, with 8 bases fitting TRBD1. This CDR3 region has 15 residues. The V and J ends lost 4 bases and 4 bases, in that order; junction bases with no gene match: 7. The germline V gene has CDR1 SGHRS and CDR2 YFSETQ.

The chain is built from TRBV7-9 and TRBJ1-1, with unresolved D. Germline V lookup: CDR1 SEHNR, CDR2 FQNEAQ (reference sequence). This CDR3 spans 15 amino acids. V was clipped by 4 bases and J by 0 bases, with 12 bases between them. DNA for the CDR3: TGTGCCAGCAGCTCCGGGGTTCGGATGAACACTGAAGCTTTCTTT. This codes for CASSSGVRMNTEAFF.

The CDR3 reads CASRPGLAGGHEQYF. DNA of the CDR3: TGCGCCAGCAGACCGGGACTAGCGGGAGGTCACGAGCAGTACTTC. V and J are TRBV5-1 and TRBJ2-7; 15 nucleotides match TRBD2. CDR3 size: 15 residues. Germline trimming cut 5 bases from V and 5 bases from J; bases unmatched to any gene: 5. Germline loops: CDR1 SGHRS, CDR2 YFSETQ.

J is TRBJ2-1 and V is TRBV3-1 (or the pseudogene TRBV3-2); 7 bases match TRBD2. The CDR3 is 17 amino acids. After removal of 1 base from V and 9 bases from J, the junction contained 15 bases not matched to a gene. Looked up from germline, CDR1 is LGHDT and CDR2 is YNNKEL (reference sequence). The DNA of the CDR3 is TGTGCCAGCAGCCAAGGTGGTAGCGGGTACCCTGAGGTTGAGCAGTTCTTC. Residues: CASSQGGSGYPEVEQFF.

With respect to this clone: One end of the junction fails to match germline, which may point to a read error. The gene calls are TRBV30 and TRBJ2-7, with TRBD2 as a possible D gene (6 bases). The CDR3 totals 13 residues. Germline V gene sequence: CDR1 GTSNPN, CDR2 SVGIG (reference sequence). CDR3 bases: TGTGCCTGGAGTGTAAGCAGAACTAGCTTCCTCGACTTC. It is translated as CAWSVSRTSFLDF.

The chain joins TRBV30 to TRBJ1-4; no clear D gene. The CDR3 covers 14 residues. Deletions cut 4 bases from V and 0 bases from J, with 9 bases between. Germline CDR1 and CDR2: GTSNPN and SVGIG (reference sequence). Written as DNA, the CDR3 is TGTGCCTGGACTCGCGCTGCAACTAATGAAAAACTGTTTTTT. This translates into CAWTRAATNEKLFF.

V is TRBV7-9 and J is TRBJ2-3, with 7 bases aligning to TRBD2. V shed 6 bases, J shed 2 bases, and the junction held 5 bases outside the gene matches. The CDR3 covers 14 residues. Germline-derived CDR1 and CDR2 are SEHNR and FQNEAQ (reference sequence). The DNA for the CDR3 is TGTGCCAGCAGTCCTAGCGGTCTCACAGATACGCAGTATTTT. It codes for CASSPSGLTDTQYF. Looking up the rest from reference TRBV7-9 and TRBJ2-3 gives the full variable domain: DTGVSQNPRHKITKRGQNVTFRCDPISEHNRLYWYRQTLGQGPEFLTYFQNEAQLEKSRLLSDRFSAERPKGSFSTLEIQRTEQGDSAMYLCASSPSGLTDTQYFGPGTRLTVL.

The table lists this clone with a count of one. The chain is built from TRBV6-4 and TRBJ1-5; D may be TRBD1 (6 bases). V was pared by 0 bases and J by 0 bases, with 24 bases between. Germline V CDR1 and CDR2: MRHNA, SNTAGT. The CDR3 has 21 amino acids. The CDR3 is CASSDSLDRRADTYSNQPQHF. In DNA, the CDR3 is TGTGCCAGCAGTGACTCGTTAGACAGGCGGGCTGATACCTATAGCAATCAGCCCCAGCATTTT.

This clone has just a few counts. The V call is TRBV7-9, the J call TRBJ2-1; 8 bases agree with TRBD1. V lost 4 bases and J lost 3; bases outside the gene matches: 11. The CDR3 length is 17 residues. Germline-derived CDR1 and CDR2 are SEHNR and FQNEAQ (reference sequence). The CDR3 reads CASSSLVGRGLYNEQFF. The DNA for the CDR3 is TGTGCCAGCAGCTCCCTTGTGGGCAGGGGGCTCTACAATGAGCAGTTCTTC.

The J gene is TRBJ1-1, the V gene TRBV7-3; D is unresolved. V was clipped by 0 bases and J by 1 base, with 6 bases between them. The germline CDR1 and CDR2 sequences are SGHTA and FQGTGA. The CDR3 loop spans 14 amino acids. The CDR3 region has the DNA TGTGCCAGCAGCTTAACGGACGGGAACACTGAAGCTTTCTTT. Protein: CASSLTDGNTEAFF. The full variable domain, with the rest looked up from reference TRBV7-3 and TRBJ1-1, is GAGVSQTPSNKVTEKGKYVELRCDPISGHTALYWYRQSLGQGPEFLIYFQGTGAADDSGLPNDRFFAVRPEGSVSTLKIQRTERGDSAVYLCASSLTDGNTEAFFGQGTRLTVV.

The chain combines TRBV14 with TRBJ1-1, with TRBD1 as a possible D gene (5 bases). Germline-derived CDR1 and CDR2 are SGHDN and FVKESK. The CDR3 runs 13 residues. Trimming left V 5 bases short and J 0 bases short, with 7 bases between. The CDR3: CASSWGVNTEAFF. The CDR3 DNA follows: TGTGCCAGCAGCTGGGGGGTGAACACTGAAGCTTTCTTT.

This clone showed up just once. The chain combines TRBV11-3 with TRBJ1-1, with 9 bases lining up with TRBD1. CDR1 SGHNT and CDR2 YENEEA come from the germline V gene. This CDR3 is built from 15 residues. Trimming removed 2 bases from V and 3 bases from J; junction bases left unmatched: 4. CDR3: CASSLTGGAYTEAFF. The CDR3 nucleotides read TGTGCCAGCAGCTTAACAGGGGGCGCATACACTGAAGCTTTCTTT. Supplemented by reference TRBV11-3 and TRBJ1-1, the full variable domain reads EAGVVQSPRYKIIEKKQPVAFWCNPISGHNTLYWYLQNLGQGPELLIRYENEEAVDDSQLPKDRFSAERLKGVDSTLKIQPAELGDSAVYLCASSLTGGAYTEAFFGQGTRLTVV.

The V and J genes are TRBV19 and TRBJ2-6; D is undetermined. V lost 4 bases to trimming and J lost 0 bases, with 7 bases between them. Germline-derived CDR1 and CDR2 are LNHDA and SQIVND (reference sequence). The CDR3 consists of 15 residues. This CDR3 reads CASSTPHSGANVLTF. The CDR3 nucleotides are TGTGCCAGTAGTACCCCCCACTCTGGGGCCAACGTCCTGACTTTC.

The CDR3 sequence is CASSLYRNQPQHF. CDR3 bases: TGTGCCAGCAGTCTCTATCGCAATCAGCCCCAGCATTTT. This chain links TRBV6-5 with TRBJ1-5; D call uncertain. Trimming pared 5 bases from V and 2 bases from J, leaving 7 bases between. Germline V gives CDR1 MNHEY, CDR2 SVGAGI. The CDR3 totals 13 residues.

The rearrangement joins TRBV7-2 to TRBJ1-2, with 8 positions matching TRBD1. The CDR3 totals 13 residues. Germline CDR1 and CDR2: SGHTA and FQGNSA. V was clipped by 3 bases and J by 6 bases; unmatched bases: 3. The CDR3 region is CASSFRRGHGYTF. CDR3 DNA: TGTGCCAGCAGCTTTCGCAGGGGGCATGGCTACACCTTC.

This clone was detected a few times. CDR3 sequence (DNA): TGTGCCACCAGTGACCCGGCTAGCGGGAGTCGGCATGAGCAGTTCTTC. Translated: CATSDPASGSRHEQFF. The rearrangement links TRBV24-1 to TRBJ2-1; 10 nucleotides align to TRBD2. The V gene's germline CDR1 is KGHDR and CDR2 SFDVKD. The J segment lost 8 bases and the V segment lost 4 bases, leaving 10 bases of the junction unmatched. CDR3 length: 16 residues.

The gene calls are TRBV27 and TRBJ1-1; TRBD1 agrees at 11 bases. Germline V CDR1 and CDR2: MNHEY, SMNVEV (reference sequence). Trimming took 10 bases from V and 6 from J; bases not matched to a gene: 4. The CDR3 is 12 residues long. In DNA, the CDR3 is TGTGCCATCCGGACAGGGGGCTCTGAAGCTTTCTTT. This codes for CAIRTGGSEAFF.

The V and J genes are TRBV2 and TRBJ2-1; possibly TRBD1 for D (6 bases). Germline V lookup: CDR1 SNHLY, CDR2 FYNNEI. The CDR3 consists of 17 residues. V was shortened by 3 bases and J by 0 bases, with 15 bases between the two germline ends. The CDR3 loop reads CASSDGQGISSYNEQFF. CDR3 coding DNA: TGTGCCAGCAGTGACGGCCAGGGGATCAGCTCCTACAATGAGCAGTTCTTC.

The chain joins TRBV11-2 to TRBJ1-1; no clear D gene. With 0 bases removed from V and 1 base from J, the gap between germline ends came to 6 bases. The germline V gene has CDR1 SGHAT and CDR2 FQNNGV. CDR3 size: 14 residues. The CDR3 here is CASSLEVKNTEAFF. The CDR3 DNA sequence: TGTGCCAGCAGCTTAGAGGTCAAGAACACTGAAGCTTTCTTT.

In DNA, the CDR3 is TGTGCCATCAGTGAGATCAGGGGGCGATCGGGCCAGTACGAGCAGTACTTC. It is translated as CAISEIRGRSGQYEQYF. This chain joins TRBV10-3 and TRBJ2-7, with 8 bases matching TRBD1. V lost 2 bases to trimming and J lost 4 bases; unmatched junction nucleotides: 13. Germline CDR1 is ENHRY and CDR2 is SYGVKD. This CDR3 comprises 17 residues.

V is TRBV5-1 and J is TRBJ1-4; the match to TRBD1 covers 9 bases. CDR3 length: 16 residues. Per germline, CDR1 SGHRS and CDR2 YFSETQ. V lost 7 bases and J lost 7; bases outside the gene matches: 14. The CDR3 spells CASGENTGGESEKLFF. The CDR3 nucleotides are TGCGCCAGCGGAGAAAACACAGGGGGCGAAAGTGAAAAACTGTTTTTT. Drawing the rest from reference TRBV5-1 and TRBJ1-4, the complete variable domain is KAGVTQTPRYLIKTRGQQVTLSCSPISGHRSVSWYQQTPGQGLQFLFEYFSETQRNKGNFPGRFSGRQFSNSRSEMNVSTLELGDSALYLCASGENTGGESEKLFFGSGTQLSVL.